The 8 T cell receptor beta chains below were found in one sample sequenced in a study of blood T cells in healthy people across ages (dated by TCRdb to the mid-2010s). The library relied on 5' RACE. Sequenced using an Illumina HiSeq 2500. The second PCR ran for about 6 to 11 cycles and used a J-beta primer mix along with a sample-barcoded 5' primer. Starting from the raw public reads, TCRdb applied fastp trimming at Q25, assembled clones with MiXCR and retained in-frame beta chains. CDR3 protein duplicates are merged, each entry listing the most common genes and DNA. Within this sample are approximately 1.5 million distinct CDR3 sequences, with 40% to 45% of them counted one time only. Approximately 4.1% of the sample is held by the ten biggest clonotypes. The source material was blood. Source of these receptors: a woman aged 18-35 years in good health.

This clonotype came up a few times. The V call is TRBV6-6, the J call TRBJ2-3; D is unclear. Germline CDR1 is MNHNY and CDR2 is SVGAGI (reference sequence). V shed 3 bases and J shed 5 bases, with 18 bases lying between them. This CDR3 is built from 16 residues. The CDR3 nucleotides read TGTGCCAGCAGTTATAGCCCCGGGCTAGAGGTAGATACGCAGTATTTT. As protein: CASSYSPGLEVDTQYF.

V usage is TRBV10-3 and J usage is TRBJ1-1; weak D call: TRBD1 (5 bases). CDR3 length: 14 amino acids. V lost 5 bases and J lost 2, with 12 bases in between. Germline assignment: CDR1 ENHRY and CDR2 SYGVKD. In DNA, the CDR3 is TGTGCCATCAGTCTCCAGGGACCAAACACTGAAGCTTTCTTT. This codes for CAISLQGPNTEAFF.

V is TRBV30 and J is TRBJ1-2; D is unresolved. Deletions cut 4 bases from V and 6 bases from J, with 15 bases between. The CDR3 sequence is 13 residues long. The germline V gene encodes CDR1 GTSNPN and CDR2 SVGIG (reference sequence). CDR3 protein: CAWTIGIYDGYTF. In DNA, the CDR3 is TGTGCCTGGACCATAGGGATTTACGATGGCTACACCTTC.

This clonotype turned up a few times. The chain recombines TRBV29-1 with TRBJ2-6; D remains unclear. The V gene's germline CDR1 is SQVTM and CDR2 ANQGSEA. This CDR3 region has 13 residues. Trimming cost V 6 bases and J 0 bases, with 6 bases left between them. The CDR3 region is CSVGLSGANVLTF. CDR3 nucleotides: TGCAGCGTAGGGCTCTCTGGGGCCAACGTCCTGACTTTC.

This sequence joins TRBV9 and TRBJ2-1, with 7 bases matching TRBD2. This CDR3 region has 15 residues. Looked up from germline, CDR1 is SGDLS and CDR2 is YYNGEE. J was trimmed by 3 bases and V by 3 bases; bases with no gene match: 6. CDR3 nucleotide sequence: TGTGCCAGCAGCGCAAAGGAGCGGGACTACAATGAGCAGTTCTTC. It translates to CASSAKERDYNEQFF. Full variable domain (remainder filled in from reference TRBV9 and TRBJ2-1): DSGVTQTPKHLITATGQRVTLRCSPRSGDLSVYWYQQSLDQGLQFLIQYYNGEERAKGNILERFSAQQFPDLHSELNLSSLELGDSALYFCASSAKERDYNEQFFGPGTRLTVL.

V is TRBV6-2 or TRBV6-3 and J is TRBJ2-5; no clear D gene. Germline V gene sequence: CDR1 MNHEY, CDR2 SVGEGT. The V and J ends lost 4 bases and 3 bases respectively, with 21 bases between them. The CDR3 covers 17 residues. In DNA, the CDR3 is TGTGCCAGCAGTTTCGCGGTCCGCGGAACGTCGGAAGAGACCCAGTACTTC. Translating gives CASSFAVRGTSEETQYF.

V gene TRBV10-3 combines with J gene TRBJ2-6, with a possible D match to TRBD1 (6 bases). In germline, CDR1 is ENHRY, CDR2 SYGVKD. The V end lost 5 bases, the J end lost 4 bases, and 18 bases lay between the germline ends. The CDR3 runs 17 residues. The CDR3 sequence is CAISTGRPEFGANVLTF. The CDR3 DNA follows: TGTGCCATCAGTACAGGGAGACCCGAATTCGGGGCCAACGTCCTGACTTTC.

The chain uses TRBV7-8 and TRBJ2-1; D is possibly TRBD1 or TRBD2 (5 bases each). Trimming shortened V by 2 bases and J by 2 bases, and 13 bases separated the two germline ends. The CDR3 sequence is 16 residues long. Germline lookup yields CDR1 SGHVS and CDR2 FQNEAQ. The CDR3 DNA reads TGTGCCAGCAGCTTAATAACGGGACCAGCCTACAATGAGCAGTTCTTC. Translating it yields CASSLITGPAYNEQFF.